The T cell receptor beta chain under discussion was sequenced for a study of T cell repertoires in cytomegalovirus infection. The wider study: It can be stated that public TCR beta signatures indicated CMV infection as well as a matching HLA type.

MiXCR, run by TCRdb on the reads, gives a single entry per CDR3 protein. The sample consists of 150,000 to 200,000 distinct CDR3 sequences, roughly a sixth of them appearing once. This clonotype was seen a few times. What it recognizes is unknown. Findings of the study overall: In two of eight donors, the top clonotype was HLA-C-restricted CMV-specific. Cumulative public TCR beta family frequency identified carriers of CMV plus the relevant HLA.

This CDR3 spans 13 amino acids. In germline, CDR1 is MDHEN, CDR2 SYDVKM. V lost 10 bases to trimming and J lost 3 bases, with 12 bases between them. The specimen was CD8+ T cells from PBMCs. V and J are TRBV28 and TRBJ1-4, with a weak D call TRBD1 (5 bases). The receptor was isolated from a human donor in good health (CMV status not recorded). Some clones in this sample may be carry-over from other donors' samples. The CDR3 DNA reads as TGTGCCATCCTCGGGGCGTCTAATGAAAAACTGTTTTTT. Its translation is CAILGASNEKLFF.